This T cell receptor (beta chain) was identified in a study of cytomegalovirus exposure and HLA in healthy donors. Sequenced by immunoSEQ multiplex PCR; TCRdb stores in-frame clones only, minus some. The table includes some 140,000 clones, about 80% detected once. The length of the CDR3 is 13 residues. CDR1 is SGDLS and CDR2 is YYNGEE in the germline V gene. The germline V and J ends were trimmed by 4 bases and 5 bases, with 12 bases remaining between them. Sequencing used PBMCs. The TCR comes from a man aged 25-45 years in good health and CMV-seropositive. The chain carries TRBV9 and TRBJ1-1; no reliable D call. The CDR3 here is CASSYGDGTEAFF. In nucleotides, the CDR3 is TGTGCCAGCAGCTACGGGGATGGAACTGAAGCTTTCTTT.